The clone carrying this T cell receptor (beta chain) has just one count. This entry belongs to a study of blood T cell repertoires in COVID-19. Across the study: From T cells, B-cell-depleted T cells, or PBMCs came the material, which was cDNA or gDNA.

As handled by the study authors: Nucleated cell number was recorded as an estimate derived from reference gene primer amplification. Assay: immunoSEQ multiplex PCR; the TCRdb copy retains only in-frame clones and omits some. V and J calls and clone size are as listed in that table; D and trimming were resolved from the DNA. The table has some 460,000 clones, roughly 90% seen once. Germline V gene data show CDR1 as SEHNR and CDR2 as FQNEAQ (reference sequence). The CDR3 runs to 16 residues. V shed 2 bases, J shed 0 bases, and the junction held 6 bases outside the gene matches. V usage is TRBV7-9 and J usage is TRBJ1-2, with 7 bases matching TRBD1. The sequencing sample was made of peripheral blood. This sequence was found in a woman aged 30 to 39 with acute or convalescent COVID-19. The CDR3 nucleotides are TGTGCCAGCAGCTTAAAAGTCAGGGGGACTAACTATGGCTACACCTTC. It encodes CASSLKVRGTNYGYTF.